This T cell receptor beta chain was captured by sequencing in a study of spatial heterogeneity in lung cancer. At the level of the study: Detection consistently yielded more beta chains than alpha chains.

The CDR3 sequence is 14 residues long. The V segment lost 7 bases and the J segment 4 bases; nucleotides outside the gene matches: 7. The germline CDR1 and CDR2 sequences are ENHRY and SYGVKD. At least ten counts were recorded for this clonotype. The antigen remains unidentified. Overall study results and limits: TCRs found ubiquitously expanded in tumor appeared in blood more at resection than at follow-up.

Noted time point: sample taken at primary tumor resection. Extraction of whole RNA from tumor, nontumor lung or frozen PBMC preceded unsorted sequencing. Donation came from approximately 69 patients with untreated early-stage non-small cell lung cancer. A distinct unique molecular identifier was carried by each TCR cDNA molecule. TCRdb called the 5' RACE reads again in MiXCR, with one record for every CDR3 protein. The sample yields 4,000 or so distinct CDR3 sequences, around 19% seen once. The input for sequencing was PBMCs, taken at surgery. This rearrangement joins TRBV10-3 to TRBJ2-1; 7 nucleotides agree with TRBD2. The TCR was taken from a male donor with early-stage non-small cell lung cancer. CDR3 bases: TGTGCCATCAAGCCAGCGGGGATTTACAATGAGCAGTTCTTC. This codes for CAIKPAGIYNEQFF.